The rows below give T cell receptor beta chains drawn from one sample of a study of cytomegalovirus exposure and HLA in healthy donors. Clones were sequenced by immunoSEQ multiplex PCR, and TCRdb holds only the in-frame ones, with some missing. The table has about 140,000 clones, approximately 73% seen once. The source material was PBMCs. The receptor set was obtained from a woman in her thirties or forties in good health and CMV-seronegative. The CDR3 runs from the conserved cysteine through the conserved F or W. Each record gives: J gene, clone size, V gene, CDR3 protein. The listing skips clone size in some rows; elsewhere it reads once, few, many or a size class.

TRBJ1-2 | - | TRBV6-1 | CASSESGYGYTF
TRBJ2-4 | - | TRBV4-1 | CASSQDGRGGAGNIQYF
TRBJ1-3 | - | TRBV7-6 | CASSPHPDLSGNTIYF
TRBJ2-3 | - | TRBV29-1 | CSVSASGGIFDTQYF
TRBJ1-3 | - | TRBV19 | CASSKPQVQGSGNTIYF
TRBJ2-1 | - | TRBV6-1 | CASSEVGTGYNEQFF
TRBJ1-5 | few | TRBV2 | CASSTTGRQPQHF
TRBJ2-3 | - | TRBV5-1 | CASSFGLAGEASDTQYF
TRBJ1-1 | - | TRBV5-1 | CASSPGGGGNTEAFF
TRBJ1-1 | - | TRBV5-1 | CASSLEGLDREVPEAFF
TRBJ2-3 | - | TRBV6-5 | CATSQWGLYTDTQYF
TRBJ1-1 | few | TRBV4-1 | CASSQAGAGDTEAFF
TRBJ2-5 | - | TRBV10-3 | CAISESSLAGAQETQYF
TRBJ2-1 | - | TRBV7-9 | CASNNIPSSYNEQFF
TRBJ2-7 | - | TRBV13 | CASSLGQIYEQYF
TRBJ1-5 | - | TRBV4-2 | CASSRERGSNQPQHF
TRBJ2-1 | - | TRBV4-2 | CASSQEGREVIF
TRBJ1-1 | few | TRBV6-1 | CASNRVNTEAFF
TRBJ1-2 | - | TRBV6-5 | CASRLQGAGYGYTF
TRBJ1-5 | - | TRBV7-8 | CASSLYQTGGEPQHF
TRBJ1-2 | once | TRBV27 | CASSSGQGEYLSYGYTF
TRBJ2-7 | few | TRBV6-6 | CASSLLTIEQYF
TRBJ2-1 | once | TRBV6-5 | CASSYQDRVYNEQFF
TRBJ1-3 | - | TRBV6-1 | CASSDPLSGNTIYF
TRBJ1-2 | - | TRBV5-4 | CASSSQTTRAGYGYTF
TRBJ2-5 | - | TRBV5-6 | CASSLAAGRSQETQYF
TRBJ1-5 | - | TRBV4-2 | CASSQTWGDSNQPQHF
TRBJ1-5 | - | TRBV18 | CASSPPNQGHNQPQHF
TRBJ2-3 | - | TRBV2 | CASSLNAGDTQYF
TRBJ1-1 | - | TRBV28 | CASSLPPGRTGGTEAFF
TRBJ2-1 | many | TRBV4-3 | CASSQSPGGTYNEQFF
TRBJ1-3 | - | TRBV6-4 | CASSDFSRVTEAYTIYF
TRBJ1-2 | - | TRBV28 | CASSGTGTGNYGYTF
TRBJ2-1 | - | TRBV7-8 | CASSLGQGSNNEQFF
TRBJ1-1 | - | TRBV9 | CASSVLTGNTEAFF
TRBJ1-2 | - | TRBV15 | CATSRDGSYGYTF
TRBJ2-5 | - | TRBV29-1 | CSVVYETQYF
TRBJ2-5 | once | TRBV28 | CASRRLAGGETQYF
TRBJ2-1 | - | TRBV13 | CASSLVYFGAGGHNEQFF
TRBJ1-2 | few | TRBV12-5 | CASGTGGGAGYGYTF
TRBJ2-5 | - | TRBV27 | CASSWGLGQETQYF
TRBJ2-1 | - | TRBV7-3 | CASSLIAGLSYNEQFF
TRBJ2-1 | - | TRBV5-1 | CASSLGGPTHNEQFF
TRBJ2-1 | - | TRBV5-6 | CASSPAASGGAGINEQFF
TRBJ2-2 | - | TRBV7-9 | CASSEVPGTSGANTGELFF
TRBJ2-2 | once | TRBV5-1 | CASSLAATGSAGELFF
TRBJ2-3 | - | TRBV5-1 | CAGSGGSGGSLSSTDTQYF
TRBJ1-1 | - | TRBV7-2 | CASSSTGATEAFF
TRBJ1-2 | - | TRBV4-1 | CASSQYQGDGYTF
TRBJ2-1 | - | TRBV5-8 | CASSLYRVEQFF
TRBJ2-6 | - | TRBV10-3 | CAISESSGTAGANVLTF
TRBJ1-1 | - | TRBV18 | CASSQKGRENLNTEAFF
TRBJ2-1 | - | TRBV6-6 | CASSTGTLYNEQFF
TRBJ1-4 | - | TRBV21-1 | CASSKERGRIFNEKLFF